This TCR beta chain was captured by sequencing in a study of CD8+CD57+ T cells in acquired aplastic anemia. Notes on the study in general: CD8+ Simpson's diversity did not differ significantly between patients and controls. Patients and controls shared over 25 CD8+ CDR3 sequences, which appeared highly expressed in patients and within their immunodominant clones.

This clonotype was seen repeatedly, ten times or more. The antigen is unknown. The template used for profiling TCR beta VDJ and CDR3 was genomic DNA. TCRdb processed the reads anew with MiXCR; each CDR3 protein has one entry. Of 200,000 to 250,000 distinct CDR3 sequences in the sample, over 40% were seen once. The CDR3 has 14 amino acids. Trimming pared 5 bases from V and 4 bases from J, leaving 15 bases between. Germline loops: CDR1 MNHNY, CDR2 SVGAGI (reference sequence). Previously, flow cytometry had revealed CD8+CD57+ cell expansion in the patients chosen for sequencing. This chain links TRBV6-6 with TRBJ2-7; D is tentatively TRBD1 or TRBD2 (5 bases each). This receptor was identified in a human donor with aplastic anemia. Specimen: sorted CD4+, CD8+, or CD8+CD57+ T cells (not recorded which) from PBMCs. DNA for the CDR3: TGTGCCAGCAGTCCAAAGTCGGGACCTTACGAGCAGTACTTC. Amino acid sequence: CASSPKSGPYEQYF.